The source of this TCR beta chain is a study of blood T cell repertoires in COVID-19. Study context: Material from acute and convalescent COVID-19 was sourced from the United States, Italy and Spain. T cells, B-cell-depleted T cells, or PBMCs provided the cDNA or gDNA that served as material.

Original analysis: Amplification of reference gene primers provided the estimated nucleated cell counts. Sequencing was performed with immunoSEQ multiplex PCR; in TCRdb, only in-frame clones are kept and a portion is missing. V and J calls plus clone size are reproduced from that table; the DNA served to infer D and trimming. In the table there are about 46,000 clones, about 90% of which are singletons. V dropped 4 bases and J dropped 9; count of bases not matched to a gene: 4. This CDR3 spans 14 amino acids. Germline CDR1 WSHSY, CDR2 SAAADI. This clone was seen more than once but under ten times. The rearrangement links TRBV10-2 to TRBJ2-1, with 12 bases lining up with TRBD2. The clonotype originates from a human donor with active COVID-19. The donor label of this sample is uncertain. Input material: peripheral blood. The CDR3: CASSASGGAGEQFF. CDR3 in DNA: TGCGCCAGCAGTGCTAGCGGGGGGGCGGGTGAGCAGTTCTTC.